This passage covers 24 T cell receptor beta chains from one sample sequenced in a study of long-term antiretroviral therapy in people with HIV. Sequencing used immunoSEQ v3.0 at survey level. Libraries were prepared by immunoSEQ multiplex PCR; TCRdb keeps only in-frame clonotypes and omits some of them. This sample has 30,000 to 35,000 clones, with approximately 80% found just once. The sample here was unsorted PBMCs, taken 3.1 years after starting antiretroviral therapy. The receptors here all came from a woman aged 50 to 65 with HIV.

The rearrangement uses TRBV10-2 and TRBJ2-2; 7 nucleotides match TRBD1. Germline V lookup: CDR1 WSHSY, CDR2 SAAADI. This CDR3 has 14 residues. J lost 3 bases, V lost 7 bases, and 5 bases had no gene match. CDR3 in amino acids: CASMIGGDTGELFF. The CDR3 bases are TGCGCCAGCATGATAGGGGGCGACACCGGGGAGCTGTTTTTT.

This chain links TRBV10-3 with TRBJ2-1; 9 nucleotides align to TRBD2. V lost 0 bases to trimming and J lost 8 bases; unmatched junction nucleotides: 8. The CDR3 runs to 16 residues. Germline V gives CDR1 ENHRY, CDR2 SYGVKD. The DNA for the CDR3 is TGTGCCATCAGTGAGTCTTTGCGGGGGGGCCTCGATGAGCAGTTCTTC. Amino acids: CAISESLRGGLDEQFF.

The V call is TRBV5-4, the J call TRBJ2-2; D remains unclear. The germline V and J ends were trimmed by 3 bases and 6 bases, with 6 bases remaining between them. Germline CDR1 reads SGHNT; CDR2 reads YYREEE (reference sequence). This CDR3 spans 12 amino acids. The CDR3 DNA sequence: TGTGCCAGCAGCTCGGTGTCCGGGGAGCTGTTTTTT. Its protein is CASSSVSGELFF.

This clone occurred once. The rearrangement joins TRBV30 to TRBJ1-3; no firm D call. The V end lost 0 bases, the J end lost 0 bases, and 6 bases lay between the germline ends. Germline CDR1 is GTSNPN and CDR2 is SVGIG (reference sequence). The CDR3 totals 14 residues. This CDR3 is CAWSVHSSGNTIYF. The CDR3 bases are TGTGCCTGGAGTGTACACAGCTCTGGAAACACCATATATTTT.

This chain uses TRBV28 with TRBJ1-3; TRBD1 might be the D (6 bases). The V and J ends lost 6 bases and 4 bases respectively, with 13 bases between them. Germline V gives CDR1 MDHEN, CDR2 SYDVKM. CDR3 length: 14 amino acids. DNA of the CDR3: TGTGCCAGCAGCCTCCGGGACATCGGAAACACCATATATTTT. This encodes CASSLRDIGNTIYF.

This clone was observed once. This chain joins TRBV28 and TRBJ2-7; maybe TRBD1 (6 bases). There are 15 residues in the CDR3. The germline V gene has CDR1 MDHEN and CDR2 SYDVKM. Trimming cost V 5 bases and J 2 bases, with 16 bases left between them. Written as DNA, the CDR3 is TGTGCCAGCAGTCCCACACAGGGATTAACCTACGAGCAGTACTTC. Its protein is CASSPTQGLTYEQYF.

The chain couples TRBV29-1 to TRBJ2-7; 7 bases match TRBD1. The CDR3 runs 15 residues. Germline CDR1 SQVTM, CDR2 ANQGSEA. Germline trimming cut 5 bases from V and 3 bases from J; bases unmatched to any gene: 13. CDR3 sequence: CSVRGVPGQYYEQYF. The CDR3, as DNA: TGCAGCGTTCGGGGAGTTCCGGGACAGTACTACGAGCAGTACTTC.

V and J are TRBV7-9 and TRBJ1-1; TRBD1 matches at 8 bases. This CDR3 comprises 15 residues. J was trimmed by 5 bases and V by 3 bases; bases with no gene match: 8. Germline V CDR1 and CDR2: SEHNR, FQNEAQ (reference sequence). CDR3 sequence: CASSLGRTGSTEAFF. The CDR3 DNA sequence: TGTGCCAGCAGCTTGGGGCGGACAGGGTCGACTGAAGCTTTCTTT.

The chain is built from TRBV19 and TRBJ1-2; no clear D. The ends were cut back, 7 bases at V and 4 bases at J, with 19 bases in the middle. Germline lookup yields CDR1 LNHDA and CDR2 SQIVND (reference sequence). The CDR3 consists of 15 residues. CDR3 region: CASIPSVPSGYGYTF. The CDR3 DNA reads TGTGCCAGTATACCCTCGGTCCCGTCGGGCTATGGCTACACCTTC. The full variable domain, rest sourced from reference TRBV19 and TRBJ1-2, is DGGITQSPKYLFRKEGQNVTLSCEQNLNHDAMYWYRQDPGQGLRLIYYSQIVNDFQKGDIAEGYSVSREKKESFPLTVTSAQKNPTAFYLCASIPSVPSGYGYTFGSGTRLTVV.

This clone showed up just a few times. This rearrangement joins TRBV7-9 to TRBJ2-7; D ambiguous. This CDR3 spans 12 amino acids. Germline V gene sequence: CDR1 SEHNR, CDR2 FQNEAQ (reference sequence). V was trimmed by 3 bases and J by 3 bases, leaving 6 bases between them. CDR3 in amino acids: CASSFELYEQYF. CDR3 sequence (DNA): TGTGCCAGCAGCTTCGAACTCTACGAGCAGTACTTC.

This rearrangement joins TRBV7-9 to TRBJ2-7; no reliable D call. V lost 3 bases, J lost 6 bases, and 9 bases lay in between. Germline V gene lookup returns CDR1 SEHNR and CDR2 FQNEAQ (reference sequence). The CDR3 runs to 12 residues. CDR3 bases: TGTGCCAGCAGCTTTGTCGGTCGCGAGCAGTACGTC. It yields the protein CASSFVGREQYV.

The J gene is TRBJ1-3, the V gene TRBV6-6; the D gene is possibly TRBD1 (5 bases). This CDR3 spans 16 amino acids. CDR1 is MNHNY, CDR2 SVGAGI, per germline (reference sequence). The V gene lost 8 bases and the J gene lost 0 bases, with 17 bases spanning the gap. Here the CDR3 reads CASVRGGRLSGNTIYF. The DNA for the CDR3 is TGTGCCAGCGTTCGGGGGGGACGGCTCTCTGGAAACACCATATATTTT.

Here the CDR3 reads CASSLSGFRGYTF. In DNA, the CDR3 is TGTGCCAGCAGTTTAAGTGGGTTCAGGGGCTACACCTTC. The chain has TRBV28 and TRBJ1-2, with unresolved D. The CDR3 runs 13 residues. V was clipped by 2 bases and J by 8 bases, with 12 bases between them. Germline lookup yields CDR1 MDHEN and CDR2 SYDVKM.

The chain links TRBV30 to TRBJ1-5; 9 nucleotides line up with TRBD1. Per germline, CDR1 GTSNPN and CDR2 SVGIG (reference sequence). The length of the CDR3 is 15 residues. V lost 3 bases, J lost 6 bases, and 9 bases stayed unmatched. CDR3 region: CAWSGTGGAFQPQHF. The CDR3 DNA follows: TGTGCCTGGAGCGGTACAGGGGGCGCATTTCAGCCCCAGCATTTT.

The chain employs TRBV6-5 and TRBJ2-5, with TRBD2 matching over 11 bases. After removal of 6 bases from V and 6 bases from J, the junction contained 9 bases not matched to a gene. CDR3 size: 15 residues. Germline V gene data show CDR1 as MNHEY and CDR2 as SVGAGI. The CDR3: CASSLSSGGLKTQYF. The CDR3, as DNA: TGTGCCAGCAGCCTGTCTAGCGGGGGGTTGAAGACCCAGTACTTC.

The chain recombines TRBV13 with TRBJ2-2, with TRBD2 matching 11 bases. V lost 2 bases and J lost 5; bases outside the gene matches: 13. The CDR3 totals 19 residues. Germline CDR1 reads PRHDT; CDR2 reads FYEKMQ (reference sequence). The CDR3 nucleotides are TGTGCCAGCAGCTTAATCCCCTTACTAGCGGGGGTCGGGACCGGGGAGCTGTTTTTT. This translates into CASSLIPLLAGVGTGELFF.

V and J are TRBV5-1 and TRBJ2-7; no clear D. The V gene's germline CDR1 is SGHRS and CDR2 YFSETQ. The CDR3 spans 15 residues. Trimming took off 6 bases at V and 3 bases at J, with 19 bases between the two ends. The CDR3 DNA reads TGCGCCAGCACCAAGCACCCCGACATGGGCTACGAGCAGTACGTC. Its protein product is CASTKHPDMGYEQYV.

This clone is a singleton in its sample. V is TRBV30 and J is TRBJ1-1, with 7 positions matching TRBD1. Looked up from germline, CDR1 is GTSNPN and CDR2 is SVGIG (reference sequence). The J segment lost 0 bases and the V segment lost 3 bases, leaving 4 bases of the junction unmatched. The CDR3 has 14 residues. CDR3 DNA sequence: TGTGCCTGGAGCGGGGACAGTCTGAACACTGAAGCTTTCTTT. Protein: CAWSGDSLNTEAFF.

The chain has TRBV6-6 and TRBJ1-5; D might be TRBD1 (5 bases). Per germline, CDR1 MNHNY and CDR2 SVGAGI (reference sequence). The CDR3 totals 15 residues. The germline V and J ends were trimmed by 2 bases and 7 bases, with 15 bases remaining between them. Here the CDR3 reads CASSYDIGARQPQHF. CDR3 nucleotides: TGTGCCAGCAGTTACGATATCGGGGCAAGGCAGCCCCAGCATTTT.

The CDR3 DNA sequence: TGTGCCAGCAGCTTCAGGGGAGGGGAGACCCAGTACTTC. Translation: CASSFRGGETQYF. V is TRBV11-3 and J is TRBJ2-5; D is perhaps TRBD2 (7 bases). This CDR3 comprises 13 residues. Trimming took off 3 bases at V and 5 bases at J, with 10 bases between the two ends. From germline, CDR1 is SGHNT and CDR2 YENEEA.

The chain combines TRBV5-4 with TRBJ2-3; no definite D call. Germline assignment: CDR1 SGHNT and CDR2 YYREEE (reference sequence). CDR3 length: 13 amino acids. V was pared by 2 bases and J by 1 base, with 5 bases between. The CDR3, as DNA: TGTGCCAGCAGCTTAAGGGGCACAGATACGCAGTATTTT. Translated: CASSLRGTDTQYF.

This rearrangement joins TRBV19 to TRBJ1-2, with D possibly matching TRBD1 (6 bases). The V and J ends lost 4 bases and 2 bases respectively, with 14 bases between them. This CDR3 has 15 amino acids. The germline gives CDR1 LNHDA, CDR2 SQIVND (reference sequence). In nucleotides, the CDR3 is TGTGCCAGTAGTAAACAGGGAAGTCGGAACTATGGCTACACCTTC. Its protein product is CASSKQGSRNYGYTF.

CDR3: CASSPRGYGYTF. The CDR3 region has the DNA TGCGCCAGCAGCCCGAGGGGGTATGGCTACACCTTC. The gene calls are TRBV5-1 and TRBJ1-2; TRBD1 might be the D (6 bases). The CDR3 runs to 12 residues. V dropped 4 bases and J dropped 5 bases, with 9 bases sitting between them. In germline, CDR1 is SGHRS, CDR2 YFSETQ.

CDR3: CASNTGGLQETQYF. The CDR3 nucleotides are TGCGCCAGCAATACGGGGGGCCTCCAAGAGACCCAGTACTTC. This chain connects TRBV5-1 to TRBJ2-5, with D possibly TRBD2 on 7 matching bases. CDR1 is SGHRS, CDR2 YFSETQ, per germline. The CDR3 consists of 14 residues. Trimming removed 6 bases at V and 1 base at J, with 13 bases between.